The 31 T cell receptor beta chains listed next were all sequenced from one sample in a study of molecular identifiers for immune sequencing clone quantification. TCRdb passed the PCR reads through MiXCR, listing each CDR3 protein once. The table records 550,000 to 750,000 distinct CDR3 sequences, about 20% of them present only once. Sequencing was carried out using naive CD8+ T cells from blood, with Jurkat cell RNA spiked in. Subset meaning: FACS-sorted CD8+CD4-CCR7+CD45RA+ naive T cells. The receptors were gathered from a human donor in good health. Some libraries in this study had Jurkat cell RNA spiked in.

This clonotype was found once. The CDR3 is CASSTGQGGEAFF. The CDR3 DNA follows: TGTGCCAGCAGCACCGGACAGGGTGGTGAAGCTTTCTTT. J is TRBJ1-1 and V is TRBV4-2, with 8 bases identical to TRBD1. Germline-derived CDR1 and CDR2 are LGHNA and YNFKEQ. V shed 5 bases, J shed 7 bases, and the junction held 6 bases outside the gene matches. CDR3 length: 13 amino acids.

There are many counts of this clonotype. The chain uses TRBV25-1 and TRBJ1-3, with 8 bases identical to TRBD1. V lost 1 base and J lost 4; bases outside the gene matches: 6. CDR1 and CDR2 from the germline V gene are MGHDK and SYGVNS. The CDR3 runs to 16 residues. In DNA form, the CDR3 reads TGTGCCAGCAGTGAATTACCGGACAGGGTCGGAAACACCATATATTTT. Encoded protein: CASSELPDRVGNTIYF.

This clonotype was counted ten times or more. The chain joins TRBV19 to TRBJ2-1, with D tentatively TRBD2 (6 bases). CDR3 length: 13 amino acids. Between the trimmed V and J ends, which lost 3 bases and 6 bases, there was a span of 9 bases. Germline CDR1 and CDR2: LNHDA and SQIVND (reference sequence). The CDR3, as DNA: TGTGCCAGTAGTATCGACGGGGGCAATGAGCAGTTCTTC. It is translated as CASSIDGGNEQFF.

The chain combines TRBV19 with TRBJ2-7; 10 bases line up with TRBD1. After removal of 4 bases from V and 4 bases from J, the junction contained 7 bases not matched to a gene. CDR1 and CDR2 from the germline V gene are LNHDA and SQIVND (reference sequence). This CDR3 has 15 residues. CDR3 protein: CASSTGTGVVYEQYF. DNA of the CDR3: TGTGCCAGTAGTACCGGGACAGGGGTTGTTTACGAGCAGTACTTC.

This clonotype appeared many times. V usage is TRBV4-1 and J usage is TRBJ2-3; D uncertain. The CDR3 is 16 residues long. The germline CDR1 and CDR2 sequences are MGHRA and YSYEKL. The V gene lost 1 base and the J gene lost 6 bases, with 17 bases spanning the gap. CDR3 region: CASSQVRTPVDDTQYF. The CDR3 DNA reads as TGCGCCAGCAGCCAAGTTCGGACGCCCGTTGATGATACGCAGTATTTT.

This clonotype was seen more than once but under ten times. This chain uses TRBV7-8 with TRBJ2-1; the D gene could be TRBD1 or TRBD2 (5 bases each). Germline V lookup: CDR1 SGHVS, CDR2 FQNEAQ. Trimming pared 4 bases from V and 4 bases from J, leaving 35 bases between. The CDR3 sequence is 22 residues long. The CDR3 loop is CASSSIQGGASSLSGLYNEQFF. The CDR3 DNA reads as TGTGCCAGCAGCTCTATCCAGGGTGGGGCCTCATCCCTGTCTGGACTTTACAATGAGCAGTTCTTC.

In this sample, this clonotype turned up many times. The chain is built from TRBV15 and TRBJ1-3, with D unclear. The V end lost 3 bases, the J end lost 4 bases, and 16 bases lay between the germline ends. Germline V lookup: CDR1 LNHNV, CDR2 YYDKDF (reference sequence). There are 16 residues in the CDR3. The CDR3 nucleotides are TGTGCCACCAGCAGTTGGGCCGGTCTCTCGGGAAACACCATATATTTT. This translates into CATSSWAGLSGNTIYF.

The chain links TRBV19 to TRBJ2-7; 10 bases are a match to TRBD1. Unmatched junction bases numbered 5, after V lost 1 base and J lost 5 bases. Germline V gives CDR1 LNHDA, CDR2 SQIVND (reference sequence). The CDR3 is 15 residues long. Here the CDR3 DNA reads TGTGCCAGTAGTATAGCTGGGGACAGGGGTAACGAGCAGTACTTC. Amino acids: CASSIAGDRGNEQYF.

The table lists this clonotype with many counts. The V gene is TRBV27, the J gene TRBJ1-4, with 7 nucleotides matching TRBD1. V gave up 5 bases and J gave up 6 bases; unmatched junction bases: 6. This CDR3 has 14 amino acids. Germline V CDR1 and CDR2: MNHEY, SMNVEV (reference sequence). Here the CDR3 reads CASSPVTGDEKLFF. The DNA of the CDR3 is TGTGCCAGCAGTCCCGTTACAGGGGATGAAAAACTGTTTTTT.

This clonotype was counted ten times or more. This sequence joins TRBV20-1 and TRBJ2-7; 13 nucleotides align to TRBD2. V shed 3 bases, J shed 4 bases, and the junction held 12 bases outside the gene matches. Germline CDR1 and CDR2: DFQATT and SNEGSKA (reference sequence). This CDR3 is built from 17 residues. The CDR3 sequence is CSASGGLAGAFLYEQYF. Written as DNA, the CDR3 is TGCAGTGCTAGCGGAGGACTAGCGGGAGCGTTCCTATACGAGCAGTACTTC.

Worth noting for this clonotype: This clone may be a read error of a much larger clone one base away. The rearrangement joins TRBV4-3 to TRBJ1-6; 10 bases align to TRBD1. There are 15 residues in the CDR3. Germline V gene lookup returns CDR1 LGHNA and CDR2 YSLEER. This CDR3 is CASSQGTGGDSLLHF. The CDR3 DNA follows: TGCGCCAGCAGCCAAGGGACAGGGGGAGATTCACTCCTCCACTTT.

The CDR3 loop reads CSARDNYGYTF. The CDR3 coding sequence is TGCAGTGCTAGGGATAACTATGGCTACACCTTC. The chain carries TRBV20-1 and TRBJ1-2; D is ambiguous. The CDR3 has 11 amino acids. The germline V gene encodes CDR1 DFQATT and CDR2 SNEGSKA (reference sequence). Deletions cut 3 bases from V and 1 base from J, with 3 bases between.

This clonotype was detected many times. The rearrangement uses TRBV6-2 or TRBV6-3 and TRBJ1-1; perhaps TRBD1 as D (6 bases). With 7 bases removed from V and 3 bases from J, the gap between germline ends came to 21 bases. This CDR3 region has 16 residues. Germline CDR1 MNHEY, CDR2 SVGEGT. The CDR3 nucleotides read TGTGCCAGCACTCTCACCGTGGGGGGCGCCTACACTGAAGCTTTCTTT. Its translation: CASTLTVGGAYTEAFF.

This clonotype has a count of ten or more. The rearrangement links TRBV7-3 to TRBJ1-5; D gene uncertain. The CDR3 has 15 amino acids. Germline V lookup: CDR1 SGHTA, CDR2 FQGTGA. V shed 7 bases and J shed 0 bases, with 13 bases lying between them. The CDR3 nucleotides read TGTGCCAGCATAGCCCGGGTCTATAGCAATCAGCCCCAGCATTTT. Its protein product is CASIARVYSNQPQHF.

There are many counts of this clonotype. The V and J genes are TRBV5-6 and TRBJ2-5; D may be TRBD1 (6 bases). CDR3 length equals 15 residues. Germline CDR1 reads SGHDT; CDR2 reads YYEEEE. Between the trimmed V and J ends, which lost 2 bases and 2 bases, there was a span of 13 bases. In DNA form, the CDR3 reads TGTGCCAGCAGCTTAGTCCAAGGGGGACAAGAGACCCAGTACTTC. This sequence encodes CASSLVQGGQETQYF. Looking up the rest from reference TRBV5-6 and TRBJ2-5 gives the full variable domain: DAGVTQSPTHLIKTRGQQVTLRCSPKSGHDTVSWYQQALGQGPQFIFQYYEEEERQRGNFPDRFSGHQFPNYSSELNVNALLLGDSALYLCASSLVQGGQETQYFGPGTRLLVL.

This clonotype was detected ten times or more. In DNA form, the CDR3 reads TGTGCCTGGAGATTCACAGATACGCAGTATTTT. Translating it yields CAWRFTDTQYF. The chain is built from TRBV30 and TRBJ2-3; D remains ambiguous. Germline CDR1 is GTSNPN and CDR2 is SVGIG (reference sequence). This CDR3 region has 11 residues. V lost 3 bases and J lost 2, with 3 bases in between.

In this sample, this clonotype turned up a few times. The rearrangement joins TRBV7-2 to TRBJ2-1, with 9 nucleotides matching TRBD2. This CDR3 is built from 15 residues. From germline, CDR1 is SGHTA and CDR2 FQGNSA. J lost 7 bases, V lost 1 base, and 5 bases had no gene match. The DNA for the CDR3 is TGTGCCAGCAGCTTAGTGACTAGCGGCGGAAATGAGCAGTTCTTC. It is translated as CASSLVTSGGNEQFF.

V gene TRBV20-1 combines with J gene TRBJ1-4; tentative D call: TRBD1 (5 bases). Germline assignment: CDR1 DFQATT and CDR2 SNEGSKA (reference sequence). Between the trimmed V and J ends, which lost 0 bases and 6 bases, there was a span of 11 bases. The CDR3 runs to 14 residues. CDR3 coding DNA: TGCAGTGCTAGAGATGGCAGGGAGTATGAAAAACTGTTTTTT. Amino acids: CSARDGREYEKLFF.

Many counts were recorded for this clonotype. The V call is TRBV18, the J call TRBJ1-1; D is possibly TRBD1 (6 bases). Trimming stripped 3 bases from V and 4 bases from J, with 9 bases between. This CDR3 spans 13 amino acids. CDR1 KGHSH and CDR2 LQKENI come from the germline V gene. CDR3 in DNA: TGTGCCAGCTCACCCGTGACAGGCACTGAAGCTTTCTTT. Translating it yields CASSPVTGTEAFF.

This clonotype appeared a few times. The CDR3 sequence: CASGYKNQQFF. The CDR3 DNA follows: TGTGCCAGCGGATACAAGAATCAGCAGTTCTTC. The chain joins TRBV28 to TRBJ2-1, with D unclear. Per the germline V gene, CDR1 is MDHEN and CDR2 is SYDVKM. The ends were cut back, 8 bases at V and 11 bases at J, with 13 bases in the middle. The CDR3 is 11 amino acids.

Notes on this clonotype: Since a much larger clone is just one base distant, this may be a read error. J is TRBJ2-7 and V is TRBV6-5; a weak D match, TRBD2 (7 bases). The V end lost 4 bases, the J end lost 2 bases, and 15 bases lay between the germline ends. Germline CDR1 MNHEY, CDR2 SVGAGI. The CDR3 has 15 amino acids. The CDR3 loop is CASSCISGTTYEQYF. CDR3 DNA sequence: TGTGCCAGCAGTTGCATCAGCGGGACAACCTACGAGCAGTACTTC.

This clonotype came up many times. J is TRBJ2-3 and V is TRBV7-9, with unresolved D. The CDR3 sequence is 15 residues long. In germline, CDR1 is SEHNR, CDR2 FQNEAQ (reference sequence). V was trimmed by 1 base and J by 5 bases, leaving 13 bases between them. CDR3 amino acids: CASSLVSGNGDTQYF. The CDR3 bases are TGTGCCAGCAGCTTAGTCTCGGGTAATGGAGATACGCAGTATTTT.

In its sample, this clonotype was seen many times. This rearrangement joins TRBV6-5 to TRBJ2-7; D gene ambiguous. Germline V gene sequence: CDR1 MNHEY, CDR2 SVGAGI. The CDR3 runs 15 residues. V was shortened by 0 bases and J by 3 bases, with 12 bases between the two germline ends. The CDR3 protein is CASSYSRGPLYEQYF. CDR3 coding DNA: TGTGCCAGCAGTTACTCGAGAGGCCCCCTCTACGAGCAGTACTTC.

This clonotype was observed many times. The chain joins TRBV5-5 to TRBJ2-5, with D maybe TRBD1 (5 bases). Germline V CDR1 and CDR2: SGHKS, YYEKEE (reference sequence). V shed 0 bases and J shed 5 bases, with 11 bases lying between them. This CDR3 is built from 14 residues. The CDR3 protein is CASSLELGDETQYF. The CDR3 DNA reads as TGTGCCAGCAGCTTGGAGTTAGGGGATGAGACCCAGTACTTC.

This clonotype was counted many times. This chain links TRBV11-2 with TRBJ2-5; TRBD2 might be the D (6 bases). Trimming stripped 1 base from V and 2 bases from J, with 11 bases between. The CDR3 runs to 15 residues. Germline loops: CDR1 SGHAT, CDR2 FQNNGV. DNA for the CDR3: TGTGCCAGCAGCTTAGCCGCGGGGCAGCAAGAGACCCAGTACTTC. Translation: CASSLAAGQQETQYF.

This clonotype was recorded at least ten times. V gene TRBV5-1 combines with J gene TRBJ2-1, with D perhaps TRBD1 (6 bases). The CDR3 extends over 13 amino acids. Between the trimmed V and J ends, which lost 5 bases and 8 bases, there was a span of 14 bases. Germline V gene lookup returns CDR1 SGHRS and CDR2 YFSETQ. DNA of the CDR3: TGCGCCAGCAGAGGTCCAGGGGACCATGAGCAGTTCTTC. It translates to CASRGPGDHEQFF.

The chain couples TRBV19 to TRBJ2-7, with D hard to call. The CDR3 is 12 residues long. The germline V gene encodes CDR1 LNHDA and CDR2 SQIVND (reference sequence). V lost 3 bases to trimming and J lost 5 bases, with 8 bases between them. CDR3 DNA: TGTGCCAGTAGTATCGCCGGTAACGAGCAGTACTTC. Its translation: CASSIAGNEQYF. Drawing the rest from reference TRBV19 and TRBJ2-7, the complete variable domain is DGGITQSPKYLFRKEGQNVTLSCEQNLNHDAMYWYRQDPGQGLRLIYYSQIVNDFQKGDIAEGYSVSREKKESFPLTVTSAQKNPTAFYLCASSIAGNEQYFGPGTRLTVT.

Ten or more counts support this clonotype. V is TRBV20-1 and J is TRBJ1-4; 7 bases are a match to TRBD1. The ends lost 7 bases at V and 7 bases at J; junction bases unmatched: 12. The CDR3 covers 14 residues. The germline V gene encodes CDR1 DFQATT and CDR2 SNEGSKA (reference sequence). DNA of the CDR3: TGCAGTGGCGCGCTAGCGACAGGGTTTGAAAAACTGTTTTTT. Translated: CSGALATGFEKLFF.

This clonotype occurred many times. The genes are TRBV30 and TRBJ1-1; 9 bases match TRBD1. The V segment lost 3 bases and the J segment 0 bases; nucleotides outside the gene matches: 5. Per germline, CDR1 GTSNPN and CDR2 SVGIG (reference sequence). The CDR3 runs to 15 residues. This chain's CDR3 is CAWRSGTGLNTEAFF. In DNA, the CDR3 is TGTGCCTGGAGATCCGGGACAGGGCTGAACACTGAAGCTTTCTTT.

Of note for this clonotype: A much larger clone sits a single nucleotide away, making a read error possible. The V call is TRBV11-1, the J call TRBJ1-1, with a tentative D call TRBD1 (6 bases). Germline values: CDR1 SGHAT, CDR2 FQDESV (reference sequence). The CDR3 runs to 13 residues. The CDR3 loop reads CASTLFTGAEAFF. For the CDR3, the DNA is TGTGCCAGCACCTTATTCACGGGGGCCGAAGCTTTCTTT.

Remarks on this clonotype: A much larger clone differs from this one at a single base, so this may be a read error. This rearrangement joins TRBV3-1 to TRBJ2-5, with D perhaps matching TRBD2 (5 bases). Germline V gene lookup returns CDR1 LGHDT and CDR2 YNNKEL (reference sequence). This CDR3 region has 14 residues. The CDR3 loop is CVSSPDTTRETQYF. The CDR3 DNA follows: TGTGTCAGCAGCCCGGATACAACTAGAGAGACCCAGTACTTC.